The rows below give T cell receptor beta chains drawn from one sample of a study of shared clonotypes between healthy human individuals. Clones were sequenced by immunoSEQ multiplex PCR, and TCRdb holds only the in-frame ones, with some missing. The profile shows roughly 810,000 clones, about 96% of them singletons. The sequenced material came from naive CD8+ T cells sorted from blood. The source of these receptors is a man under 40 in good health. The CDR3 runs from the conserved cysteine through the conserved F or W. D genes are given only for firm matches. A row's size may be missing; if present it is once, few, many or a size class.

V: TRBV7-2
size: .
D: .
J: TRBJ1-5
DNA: TGTGCCAGCAGCTTAGCGACGGGGATAAATCAGCCCCAGCATTTT
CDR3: CASSLATGINQPQHF

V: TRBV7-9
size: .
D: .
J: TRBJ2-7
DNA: TGTGCCAGCAGCTTAGACTCCCGGGCCGTTTACGAGCAGTACTTC
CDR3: CASSLDSRAVYEQYF

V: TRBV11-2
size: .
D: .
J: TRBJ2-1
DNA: TGTGCCAGCAGCTTAGATGATTGGGGGCTCCCCCCCTACAATGAGCAGTTCTTC
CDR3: CASSLDDWGLPPYNEQFF

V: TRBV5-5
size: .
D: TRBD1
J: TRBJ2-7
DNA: TGTGCCAGCAGCTACTGGACAGGGAAGGAGCAGTACTTC
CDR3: CASSYWTGKEQYF

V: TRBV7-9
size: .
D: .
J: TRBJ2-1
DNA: TGTGCCAGCAGCTTCGGGCTAGACTCCTACAATGAGCAGTTCTTC
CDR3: CASSFGLDSYNEQFF

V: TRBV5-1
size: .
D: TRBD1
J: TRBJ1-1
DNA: TGCGCCAGCAGCTTGTGGGGACAGGGCCCTGAAGCTTTCTTT
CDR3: CASSLWGQGPEAFF

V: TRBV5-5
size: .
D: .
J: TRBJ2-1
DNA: TGTGCCAGCAGCCCAGGAGTCTTAGAATCCTACAATGAGCAGTTCTTC
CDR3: CASSPGVLESYNEQFF

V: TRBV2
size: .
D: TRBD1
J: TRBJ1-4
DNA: TGTGCCAGCAGTGAGGCAGGGGGGGCTTCGAGTAAGGAAAAACTGTTTTTT
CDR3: CASSEAGGASSKEKLFF

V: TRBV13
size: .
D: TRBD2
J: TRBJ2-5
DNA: TGTGCCAGCAGCTTAATCACTAGCGGACCAAAAGAGACCCAGTACTTC
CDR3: CASSLITSGPKETQYF

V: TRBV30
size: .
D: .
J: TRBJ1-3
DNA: TGTGCCTGGAGTGAGGGGCTCCCTGGAAACACCATATATTTT
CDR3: CAWSEGLPGNTIYF

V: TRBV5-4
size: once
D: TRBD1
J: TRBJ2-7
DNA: TGTGCCAGCAGCCTACTCACGGGACAGAACCCTTACGAGCAGTACTTC
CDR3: CASSLLTGQNPYEQYF

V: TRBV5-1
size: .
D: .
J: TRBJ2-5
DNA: TGCGCCAGCAGCTTGGACGTCCTGGAAGAGACCCAGTACTTC
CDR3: CASSLDVLEETQYF

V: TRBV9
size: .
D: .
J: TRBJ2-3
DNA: TGTGCCAGCAGCGAAGCCGGGACTAGCACAGATACGCAGTATTTT
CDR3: CASSEAGTSTDTQYF

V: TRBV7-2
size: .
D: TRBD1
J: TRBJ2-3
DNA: TGTGCCAGCAGCTTCGACAGGGGGATCAGATCTACGCAGTATTTT
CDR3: CASSFDRGIRSTQYF